This is a list of T cell receptor beta chains from one sample in a study of identifying expanded T cells in peripheral blood. Sequencing was performed with immunoSEQ multiplex PCR; in TCRdb, only in-frame clones are kept and a portion is missing. The table has 85,000 to 90,000 clones, around 88% seen once. The sequenced sample was blood. The receptors originated from a person aged 18 to 70 in good health. The CDR3 runs from the conserved cysteine through the conserved F or W. D genes are given only for firm matches. Clone sizes are given selectively: once, few, many, or a class where the clone is expanded.

j_gene,v_gene,d_gene,len,abundance,CDR3aa,CDR3nt
TRBJ1-1,TRBV6-6,.,13,.,CASSPESTTEAFF,TGTGCCAGCAGTCCGGAGTCGACCACTGAAGCTTTCTTT
TRBJ2-7,TRBV11-2,.,14,.,CASSLSTSDREQYF,TGTGCCAGCAGCTTATCCACCTCAGACAGGGAGCAGTACTTC
TRBJ1-1,TRBV6-1,.,13,.,CASSEGRATEAFF,TGTGCCAGCAGTGAAGGCAGGGCGACTGAAGCTTTCTTT
TRBJ1-1,TRBV2,.,12,.,CASNGNDRGAFF,TGTGCCAGCAATGGGAATGACAGAGGGGCTTTCTTT
TRBJ2-5,TRBV7-9,.,18,.,CASSFGMFREKYQETQYF,TGTGCCAGCAGTTTCGGCATGTTCCGGGAAAAATACCAAGAGACCCAGTACTTC
TRBJ2-7,TRBV7-8,.,16,.,CASSLGLRAPSYEQYF,TGTGCCAGCAGCTTAGGTCTTAGAGCCCCTTCCTACGAGCAGTACTTC
TRBJ1-2,TRBV11-2,.,15,.,CASTTLRQRSGGYTF,TGTGCCAGCACCACTCTCAGACAGAGATCGGGGGGCTACACCTTC
TRBJ1-5,TRBV19,TRBD1,15,.,CASSGTAVSNQPQHF,TGTGCCAGTTCTGGGACAGCCGTTAGCAATCAGCCCCAGCATTTT
TRBJ2-2,TRBV11-1,TRBD2,14,.,CASSRDYYTGELFF,TGTGCCAGCAGCCGGGACTACTACACCGGGGAGCTGTTTTTT
TRBJ2-1,TRBV9,.,14,.,CASSVGLVYNEQFF,TGTGCCAGCAGCGTAGGACTAGTCTACAATGAGCAGTTCTTC
TRBJ2-7,TRBV6-5,.,14,.,CASSYREGGREQYF,TGTGCCAGCAGTTACCGTGAGGGGGGGCGCGAGCAGTACTTC
TRBJ1-4,TRBV2,.,14,once,CASSLQGGRGKLFF,TGTGCCAGCAGCCTACAGGGTGGTCGTGGAAAACTGTTTTTT
TRBJ2-6,TRBV7-9,.,17,.,CASSLAPGSSGANVLTF,TGTGCCAGCAGCTTAGCCCCAGGGAGCTCTGGGGCCAACGTCCTGACTTTC
TRBJ2-7,TRBV5-1,TRBD1,15,.,CASSVTRDSHYEQYF,TGCGCCAGCAGCGTTACCCGGGACAGCCACTACGAGCAGTACTTC
TRBJ1-6,TRBV30,TRBD1,12,once,CALRTGEFSLHF,TGTGCCCTAAGGACAGGGGAGTTTTCCCTCCACTTT
TRBJ1-5,TRBV7-6,.,13,few,CASSLDVGQPQHF,TGTGCCAGCAGCTTAGATGTCGGTCAGCCCCAGCATTTT
TRBJ1-5,TRBV10-3,.,12,.,CAISESNQPQHF,TGTGCCATCAGTGAGTCGAATCAGCCCCAGCATTTT
TRBJ1-6,TRBV15,.,16,.,CATSRFQQGPNSPLHF,TGTGCCACCAGCAGATTCCAACAGGGTCCCAATTCACCCCTCCACTTT
TRBJ2-1,TRBV9,.,15,.,CASSVSGAATNEQFF,TGTGCCAGCAGCGTATCTGGGGCAGCCACCAATGAGCAGTTCTTC
TRBJ1-4,TRBV7-2,.,14,.,CASSRARANEKLFF,TGTGCCAGCAGCCGAGCTCGGGCTAATGAAAAACTGTTTTTT
TRBJ1-3,TRBV19,.,18,few,CASSNLTPTITSGNTIYF,TGTGCCAGTAGTAACCTCACACCCACTATCACCTCTGGAAACACCATATATTTT
TRBJ2-7,TRBV10-3,.,12,.,CAISEYSYEQYF,TGTGCCATCAGTGAATACAGCTACGAGCAGTACTTC
TRBJ2-1,TRBV5-1,TRBD2,16,.,CASSPPGVAGNNEQFF,TGCGCCAGCAGCCCCCCGGGAGTAGCGGGGAACAATGAGCAGTTCTTC
TRBJ2-5,TRBV11-2,.,16,.,CASSLASRGRKETQYF,TGTGCCAGCAGCTTAGCCTCAAGGGGCCGCAAAGAGACCCAGTACTTC
TRBJ1-6,TRBV5-6,TRBD1,15,.,CASSLKGQRNSPLHF,TGTGCCAGCAGCTTGAAGGGACAGAGGAATTCACCCCTCCACTTT
TRBJ2-1,TRBV6-5,.,13,.,CASSSGTQNEQFF,TGTGCCAGCAGTTCCGGGACACAAAATGAGCAGTTCTTC
TRBJ1-5,TRBV19,.,13,.,CASRRQLDQPQHF,TGTGCCAGTAGACGGCAGTTGGATCAGCCCCAGCATTTT
TRBJ2-1,TRBV20-1,.,11,.,CSAGEGGRQFF,TGCAGTGCAGGGGAGGGGGGTAGGCAGTTCTTC
TRBJ1-4,TRBV6-5,.,13,.,CASSALEGDKLFF,TGTGCCAGCAGTGCGCTCGAGGGTGACAAACTGTTTTTT
TRBJ1-5,TRBV25-1,.,15,.,CASSESGPNNQPQHF,TGTGCCAGCAGTGAATCCGGACCCAATAATCAGCCCCAGCATTTT
TRBJ2-1,TRBV4-3,TRBD2,14,.,CASSQRLALNEQFF,TGCGCCAGCAGCCAGAGACTAGCACTAAATGAGCAGTTCTTC
TRBJ2-1,TRBV7-3,.,13,few,CASSSTGMSEQFF,TGTGCCAGCAGCTCAACAGGCATGAGTGAGCAGTTCTTC
TRBJ2-7,TRBV14,TRBD1,15,.,CASSRRQGNRYEQYF,TGTGCCAGCAGCCGTCGACAGGGAAACCGCTACGAGCAGTACTTC
TRBJ2-1,TRBV4-3,TRBD2,19,.,CASSQARPSTSGGVNEQFF,TGCGCCAGCAGCCAAGCGAGACCCTCGACTAGCGGAGGCGTCAATGAGCAGTTCTTC
TRBJ1-5,TRBV6-1,.,15,.,CASSENRYHNQPQHF,TGTGCCAGCAGTGAAAACAGGTACCATAATCAGCCCCAGCATTTT
TRBJ1-5,TRBV27,.,14,few,CASSLGRGNQPQHF,TGTGCCAGCAGTTTGGGCAGGGGCAATCAGCCCCAGCATTTT
TRBJ2-2,TRBV9,TRBD1,17,.,CASSEGQGGGNTGELFF,TGTGCCAGCAGCGAGGGACAGGGGGGTGGGAACACCGGGGAGCTGTTTTTT
TRBJ1-1,TRBV10-2,.,13,.,CATSWAGGLQAFF,TGCGCCACGTCCTGGGCTGGTGGGTTACAAGCTTTCTTT
TRBJ1-1,TRBV5-4,.,14,.,CASSFRGERTEAFF,TGTGCCAGCAGCTTCAGGGGAGAGAGAACTGAAGCTTTCTTT
TRBJ1-2,TRBV5-1,.,13,.,CASSLNPPGGYTF,TGCGCCAGCAGCTTGAATCCCCCAGGAGGCTACACCTTC
TRBJ2-3,TRBV5-4,.,13,.,CASSLGGTDTQYF,TGTGCCAGCAGCTTGGGCGGGACAGATACGCAGTATTTT
TRBJ2-7,TRBV27,.,16,.,CASSLRSRGVAYEQYF,TGTGCCAGCAGTTTAAGGTCGCGCGGTGTTGCCTACGAGCAGTACTTC
TRBJ2-6,TRBV27,.,17,.,CASSLWGRRSGANVLTF,TGTGCCAGCAGTTTATGGGGCAGGCGTTCTGGGGCCAACGTCCTGACTTTC
TRBJ2-2,TRBV7-2,TRBD2,17,.,CASSSGGLAGGRGELFF,TGTGCCAGCAGCTCCGGAGGACTAGCGGGGGGACGGGGGGAGCTGTTTTTT
TRBJ1-2,TRBV5-3,.,12,.,CARSLEGGGYTF,TGTGCCAGAAGCTTAGAGGGAGGCGGCTACACCTTC
TRBJ1-1,TRBV10-3,.,14,.,CAIRNSDPGAEAFF,TGTGCCATCAGAAACTCGGACCCCGGGGCTGAAGCTTTCTTT
TRBJ1-2,TRBV6-5,.,10,.,CARGEYGYTF,TGTGCCAGGGGGGAATATGGCTACACCTTC
TRBJ1-6,TRBV9,TRBD1,13,.,CASSVHGTGFLHF,TGTGCCAGCAGCGTCCACGGGACAGGTTTTCTCCACTTT
TRBJ2-7,TRBV11-2,TRBD2,15,.,CASSLEWSGGREQYF,TGTGCCAGCAGCTTAGAGTGGTCGGGGGGGCGCGAGCAGTACTTC
TRBJ2-5,TRBV9,TRBD2,15,.,CASSVNTGGQETQYF,TGTGCCAGCAGCGTAAACACGGGGGGGCAGGAGACCCAGTACTTC
TRBJ2-5,TRBV21-1,.,14,.,CASSKRQGQETQYF,TGTGCCAGCAGCAAGAGACAGGGCCAAGAGACCCAGTACTTC
TRBJ1-1,TRBV7-9,TRBD1,18,.,CASSQIRDRGRGSTEAFF,TGTGCCAGCAGTCAAATCCGGGACAGGGGGCGAGGAAGCACTGAAGCTTTCTTT
TRBJ1-5,TRBV4-3,TRBD1,16,once,CASSQDVFNRGQPQHF,TGCGCCAGCAGCCAAGATGTTTTTAACAGGGGTCAGCCCCAGCATTTT